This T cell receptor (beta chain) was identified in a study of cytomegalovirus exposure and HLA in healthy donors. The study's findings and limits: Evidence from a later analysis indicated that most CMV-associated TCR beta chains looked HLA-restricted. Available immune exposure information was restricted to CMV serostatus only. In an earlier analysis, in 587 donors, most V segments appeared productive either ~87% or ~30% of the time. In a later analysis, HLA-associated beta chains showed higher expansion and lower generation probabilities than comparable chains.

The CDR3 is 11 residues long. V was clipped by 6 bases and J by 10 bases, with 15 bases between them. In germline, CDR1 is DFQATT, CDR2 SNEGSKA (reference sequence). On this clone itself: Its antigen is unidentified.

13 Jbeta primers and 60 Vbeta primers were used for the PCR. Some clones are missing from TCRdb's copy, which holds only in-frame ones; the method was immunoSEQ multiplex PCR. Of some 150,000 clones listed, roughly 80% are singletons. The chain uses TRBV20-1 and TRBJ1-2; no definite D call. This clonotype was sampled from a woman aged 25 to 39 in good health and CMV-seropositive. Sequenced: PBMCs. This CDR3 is CSASAINYYTF. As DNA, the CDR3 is TGCAGTGCCTCTGCCATAAACTACTACACCTTC.